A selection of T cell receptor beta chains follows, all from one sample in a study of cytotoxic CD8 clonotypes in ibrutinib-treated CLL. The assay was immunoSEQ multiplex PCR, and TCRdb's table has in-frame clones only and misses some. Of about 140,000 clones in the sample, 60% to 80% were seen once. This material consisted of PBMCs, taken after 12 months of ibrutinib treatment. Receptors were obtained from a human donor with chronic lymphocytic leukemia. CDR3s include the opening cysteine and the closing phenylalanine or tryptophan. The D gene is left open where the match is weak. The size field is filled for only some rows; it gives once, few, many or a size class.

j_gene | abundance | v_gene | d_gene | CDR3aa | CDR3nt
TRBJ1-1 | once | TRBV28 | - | CASRYPGTVNTEAFF | TGTGCCAGCAGGTATCCCGGGACGGTGAACACTGAAGCTTTCTTT
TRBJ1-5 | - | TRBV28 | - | CASSLSAGSIWSNQPQHF | TGTGCCAGCAGTTTATCAGCAGGGTCGATTTGGAGCAATCAGCCCCAGCATTTT
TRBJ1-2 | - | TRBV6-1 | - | CASSEYNNYGYTF | TGTGCCAGCAGTGAATACAACAACTATGGCTACACCTTC
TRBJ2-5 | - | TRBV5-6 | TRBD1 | CASSLTGTGGATQYF | TGTGCCAGCAGTTTAACCGGGACAGGGGGCGCGACCCAGTACTTC
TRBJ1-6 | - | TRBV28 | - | CASSLSAGAKNSPLHF | TGTGCCAGCAGTCTAAGCGCAGGGGCGAAAAATTCACCCCTCCACTTT
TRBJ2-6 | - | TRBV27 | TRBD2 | CASRPLAGAGANVLTF | TGTGCCAGCAGACCTCTAGCGGGGGCTGGGGCCAACGTCCTGACTTTC
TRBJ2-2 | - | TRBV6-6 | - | CASRRQTYTGELFF | TGTGCCAGCAGGCGACAAACTTACACCGGGGAGCTGTTTTTT
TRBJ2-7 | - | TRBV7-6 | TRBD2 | CASSLTGTSGRGFSYEQYF | TGTGCCAGCAGCTTGACCGGGACTAGCGGGAGGGGATTCTCCTACGAGCAGTACTTC
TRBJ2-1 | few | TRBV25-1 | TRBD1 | CASSGTGGGYNEQFF | TGTGCCAGCAGTGGAACAGGGGGCGGCTACAATGAGCAGTTCTTC
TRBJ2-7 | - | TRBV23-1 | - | CASTRDTGPTYEQYF | TGCGCCAGCACAAGGGACACCGGACCGACCTACGAGCAGTACTTC
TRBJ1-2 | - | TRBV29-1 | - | CSVVRATSGYTF | TGCAGCGTTGTGAGGGCCACTAGTGGCTACACCTTC
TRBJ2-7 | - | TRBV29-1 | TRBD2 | CSVVASGNIYEQYF | TGCAGCGTAGTAGCTAGCGGGAATATCTACGAGCAGTACTTC
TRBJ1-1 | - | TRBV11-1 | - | CASSLRVRGTEAFF | TGTGCCAGCAGCTTAAGGGTGAGGGGCACTGAAGCTTTCTTT
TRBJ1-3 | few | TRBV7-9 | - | CASRPPQSLSGVHF | TGTGCCAGCAGACCCCCACAAAGTCTTTCCGGAGTACATTTT
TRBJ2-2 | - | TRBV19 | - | CASSLRTGLAVSRKLFF | TGTGCCAGTAGTCTCCGAACAGGGCTAGCGGTCTCGAGAAAGCTGTTTTTT
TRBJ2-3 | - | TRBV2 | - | CARKTAAESTDTQYF | TGTGCCCGAAAAACTGCAGCGGAATCCACAGATACGCAGTATTTT
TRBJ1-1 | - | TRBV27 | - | CASSLSGVNTEAFF | TGTGCCAGCAGTCTCTCCGGAGTGAACACTGAAGCTTTCTTT
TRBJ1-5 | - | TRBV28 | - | CASSLGGQPQHF | TGTGCCAGCAGTTTAGGAGGTCAGCCCCAGCATTTT
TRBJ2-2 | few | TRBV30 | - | CAWRVQERTGELFF | TGTGCCTGGAGGGTGCAGGAACGGACCGGGGAGCTGTTTTTT
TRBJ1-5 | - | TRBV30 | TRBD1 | CAWSWTGVSDQPQHF | TGTGCCTGGAGTTGGACAGGGGTTTCGGATCAGCCCCAGCATTTT
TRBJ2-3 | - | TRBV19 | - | CASSLSGTGGDTQYF | TGTGCCAGTAGTCTCTCCGGGACTGGGGGAGATACGCAGTATTTT
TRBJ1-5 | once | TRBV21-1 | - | CASSKKRTFGRGPNQPQHF | TGTGCCAGCAGCAAAAAAAGGACCTTCGGGAGAGGCCCAAATCAGCCCCAGCATTTT
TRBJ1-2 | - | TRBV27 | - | CASSLDVNYGYTF | TGTGCCAGCAGTTTAGACGTAAACTATGGCTACACCTTC
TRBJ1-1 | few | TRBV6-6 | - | CASSYGTEAFF | TGTGCCAGCAGTTATGGGACGGAGGCTTTCTTT
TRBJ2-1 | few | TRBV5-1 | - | CASSLAIGNEQFF | TGCGCCAGCAGCTTGGCTATCGGCAATGAGCAGTTCTTC
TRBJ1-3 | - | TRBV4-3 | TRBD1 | CASSQVRGQGVRNTIYF | TGCGCCAGCAGCCAAGTCAGAGGACAGGGAGTGAGAAACACCATATATTTT
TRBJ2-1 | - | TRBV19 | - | CASTTRRQGSEQFF | TGTGCCAGTACCACAAGGCGCCAGGGTAGTGAGCAGTTCTTC
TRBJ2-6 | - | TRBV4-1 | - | CASSQERRISGANVLTF | TGCGCCAGCAGCCAAGAACGGCGGATCTCTGGGGCCAACGTCCTGACTTTC
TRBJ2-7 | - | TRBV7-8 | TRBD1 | CASSRTGGDYEQYF | TGTGCCAGCAGCAGGACAGGGGGTGATTACGAGCAGTACTTC
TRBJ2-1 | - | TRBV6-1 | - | CASSPLDSPYNEQFF | TGTGCCAGCAGTCCACTAGATAGCCCTTACAATGAGCAGTTCTTC
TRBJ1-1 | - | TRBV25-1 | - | CASSDTPHGGIGTEAFF | TGTGCCAGCAGTGACACTCCCCATGGGGGGATAGGGACTGAAGCTTTCTTT